These 4 T cell receptor beta chains were sequenced from one sample in a study of shared clonotypes between healthy human individuals. Sequencing was performed with immunoSEQ multiplex PCR; in TCRdb, only in-frame clones are kept and a portion is missing. The sample gives approximately 980,000 clones, roughly 72% of which show up once; over 1.3% is in the top ten. The sequenced material came from memory CD4+ T cells sorted from blood. The subset denotes: CD45RA-negative fraction. Receptors were obtained from a young man in good health.

This rearrangement joins TRBV5-8 to TRBJ1-5, with D unresolved. V lost 6 bases and J 4 bases, leaving 11 bases between the germline ends. The CDR3 has 13 residues. The germline V gene has CDR1 SGHTS and CDR2 YDEGEE. DNA for the CDR3: TGTGCCAGCAACCTCTATGGAAATCAGCCCCAGCATTTT. This codes for CASNLYGNQPQHF.

The chain employs TRBV5-1 and TRBJ2-7, with D hard to call. The CDR3 spans 14 residues. The germline gives CDR1 SGHRS, CDR2 YFSETQ. The germline V and J ends were trimmed by 4 bases and 7 bases, with 18 bases remaining between them. CDR3 in DNA: TGCGCCAGCAGCCAAACCGGACCTCCGCGGGAGCAGTACTTC. Protein product: CASSQTGPPREQYF.

V gene TRBV4-1 combines with J gene TRBJ2-7; maybe TRBD2 (5 bases). Looked up from germline, CDR1 is MGHRA and CDR2 is YSYEKL. Trimming left V 0 bases short and J 7 bases short, with 16 bases between. The CDR3 has 15 amino acids. The CDR3: CASSQDRTLTREQYF. CDR3 coding DNA: TGCGCCAGCAGCCAAGATCGGACTCTCACGCGGGAGCAGTACTTC.

This clone was seen a few times. V is TRBV19 and J is TRBJ2-3; a possible D gene is TRBD1 (6 bases). The V end was cut by 6 bases, the J end by 0 bases, with 22 bases between. The CDR3 is made up of 18 amino acids. The germline gives CDR1 LNHDA, CDR2 SQIVND (reference sequence). The CDR3 DNA follows: TGTGCCAGTAGCAAGGGACGGGCCGCAGGGGCTAGCACAGATACGCAGTATTTT. It specifies CASSKGRAAGASTDTQYF.